A selection of T cell receptor beta chains follows, all from one sample in a study of T cells in tuberculosis. Using immunoSEQ multiplex PCR, the repertoire was profiled, and TCRdb retains in-frame clones only, with some absent. In the table there are more than 45,000 clones, around 90% of which are singletons. The sequencing sample was made of CD1b-GMM tetramer-negative cells sorted from PBMCs. These receptors were collected from an adult woman with latent tuberculosis. CDR3s include the opening cysteine and the closing phenylalanine or tryptophan. A D gene is named only where the DNA matches it firmly.

J: TRBJ1-2; D: .; V: TRBV19; CDR3: CASSIPGTLYGYTF
J: TRBJ1-2; D: TRBD1; V: TRBV6-5; CDR3: CASRPRTGEDGYTF
J: TRBJ1-6; D: .; V: TRBV4-1; CDR3: CASSQEKARGTPFTLHF
J: TRBJ1-1; D: .; V: TRBV30; CDR3: CASEVSPGTEAFF
J: TRBJ1-3; D: .; V: TRBV30; CDR3: CAWSVKGAGNTIYF
J: TRBJ1-3; D: .; V: TRBV30; CDR3: CALVDWGLSGNTIYF
J: TRBJ2-2; D: .; V: TRBV7-6; CDR3: CASRSTVNTGELFF
J: TRBJ2-7; D: .; V: TRBV11-1; CDR3: CATKVGLQEYEQYF
J: TRBJ2-1; D: TRBD2; V: TRBV10-2; CDR3: CASSESPAGGGNEQFF
J: TRBJ1-4; D: TRBD1; V: TRBV4-2; CDR3: CASSQEREPGGGTNEKLFF
J: TRBJ2-7; D: TRBD1; V: TRBV4-1; CDR3: CASSRSGTVSYEQYF
J: TRBJ2-7; D: TRBD2; V: TRBV11-2; CDR3: CASSISVLREGYEQYF
J: TRBJ2-7; D: .; V: TRBV28; CDR3: CASTTDTYEQYF
J: TRBJ2-7; D: TRBD2; V: TRBV10-3; CDR3: CAIGEGYEQYF
J: TRBJ1-2; D: TRBD1; V: TRBV4-2; CDR3: CASSQGAGTGVYYGYTF
J: TRBJ1-4; D: .; V: TRBV25-1; CDR3: CASSDPHPPGKLFF
J: TRBJ2-7; D: TRBD1; V: TRBV18; CDR3: CASKGTGGNDEQYF
J: TRBJ2-1; D: .; V: TRBV7-3; CDR3: CASSSGTASAQFF
J: TRBJ2-5; D: .; V: TRBV10-3; CDR3: CATQDMGETQYF
J: TRBJ1-5; D: .; V: TRBV10-3; CDR3: CATAEQGGTYSNQPQHF
J: TRBJ1-2; D: TRBD1; V: TRBV27; CDR3: CASSLRTGGNYGYTF
J: TRBJ1-2; D: TRBD1; V: TRBV18; CDR3: CASSVLGQAYGYTF
J: TRBJ2-2; D: .; V: TRBV11-2; CDR3: CASSLNTGSNTGELFF
J: TRBJ1-1; D: .; V: TRBV5-4; CDR3: CASSPGSPMNTEAFF
J: TRBJ2-7; D: .; V: TRBV4-3; CDR3: CASSQDWGGGPYEQYF
J: .; D: TRBD2; V: TRBV19; CDR3: CASSVRAGGTSSYEQYF
J: TRBJ2-7; D: .; V: TRBV7-2; CDR3: CASIGGYEQYF
J: TRBJ2-1; D: .; V: TRBV5-4; CDR3: CASSVGASGEQFF
J: TRBJ2-5; D: .; V: TRBV6-4; CDR3: CASSFERGETQYF
J: TRBJ1-1; D: TRBD1; V: TRBV4-2; CDR3: CASSPWGTGEGTEAFF
J: TRBJ2-2; D: TRBD1; V: TRBV27; CDR3: CASSLRQGVYTGELFF
J: TRBJ1-4; D: .; V: TRBV5-4; CDR3: CASSLGGGKLFF
J: TRBJ1-1; D: TRBD1; V: TRBV29-1; CDR3: CSVAGTGTGTEAFF
J: TRBJ2-3; D: TRBD1; V: TRBV30; CDR3: CAWSHRGMWTDTQYF
J: TRBJ2-7; D: TRBD2; V: TRBV2; CDR3: CASSETGGISYEQYF
J: TRBJ2-1; D: .; V: TRBV9; CDR3: CASSVGRGSYNEQFF
J: TRBJ1-5; D: TRBD1; V: TRBV6-6; CDR3: CASSPDREGQPQHF
J: TRBJ2-3; D: TRBD1; V: TRBV5-1; CDR3: CASSPKGAVNSTDTQYF
J: TRBJ2-2; D: TRBD2; V: TRBV7-3; CDR3: CASSLPGGVNTGELFF